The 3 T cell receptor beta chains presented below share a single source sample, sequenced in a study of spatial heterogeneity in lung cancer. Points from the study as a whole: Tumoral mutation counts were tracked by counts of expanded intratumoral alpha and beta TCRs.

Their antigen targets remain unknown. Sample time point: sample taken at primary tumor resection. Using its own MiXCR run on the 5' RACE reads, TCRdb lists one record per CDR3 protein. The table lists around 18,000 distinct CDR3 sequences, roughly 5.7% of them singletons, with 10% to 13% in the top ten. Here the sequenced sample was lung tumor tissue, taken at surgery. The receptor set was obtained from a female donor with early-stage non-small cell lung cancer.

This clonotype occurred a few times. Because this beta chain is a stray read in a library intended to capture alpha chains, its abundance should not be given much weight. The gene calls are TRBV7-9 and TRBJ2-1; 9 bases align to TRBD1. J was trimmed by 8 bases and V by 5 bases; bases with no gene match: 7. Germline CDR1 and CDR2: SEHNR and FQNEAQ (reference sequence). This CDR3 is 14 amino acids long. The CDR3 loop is CASSRGTGSDEQFF. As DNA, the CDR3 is TGTGCCAGCAGCCGCGGGACAGGGTCCGATGAGCAGTTCTTC.

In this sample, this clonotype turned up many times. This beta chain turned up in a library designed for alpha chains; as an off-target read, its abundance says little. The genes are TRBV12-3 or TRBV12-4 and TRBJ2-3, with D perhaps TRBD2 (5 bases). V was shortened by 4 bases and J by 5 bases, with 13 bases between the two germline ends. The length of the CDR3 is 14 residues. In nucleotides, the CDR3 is TGTGCCAGCAGTTCCGAGCGACGGGGAGATACGCAGTATTTT. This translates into CASSSERRGDTQYF.

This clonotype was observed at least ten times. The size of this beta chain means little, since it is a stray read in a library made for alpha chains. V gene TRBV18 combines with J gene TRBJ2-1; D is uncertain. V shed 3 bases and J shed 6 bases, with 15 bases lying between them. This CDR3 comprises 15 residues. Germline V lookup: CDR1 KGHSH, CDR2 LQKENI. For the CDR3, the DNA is TGTGCCAGCTCACCCCCGGGTAGAGTGGGCAATGAGCAGTTCTTC. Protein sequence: CASSPPGRVGNEQFF.